This T cell receptor beta chain stems from a study of blood T cell repertoires in COVID-19. Turning to the study itself: Specimens from acute and convalescent COVID-19 originated in the United States, Italy and Spain. Sample material is recorded as cDNA or gDNA derived from T cells, B-cell-depleted T cells, or PBMCs.

As originally analysed: Using reference gene primer amplification, nucleated cell counts were estimated. Sequencing was performed with immunoSEQ multiplex PCR; in TCRdb, only in-frame clones are kept and a portion is missing. V, J and clone size are those of that table, while D and trimming were read from the DNA. The sample lists 70,000 to 85,000 clones; roughly 87% were seen once. The CDR3 loop spans 14 amino acids. V shed 0 bases and J 10 bases; nucleotides not matched to a gene: 5. Germline lookup yields CDR1 GTSNPN and CDR2 SVGIG (reference sequence). The clonotype comes from a man older than 75 with acute or convalescent COVID-19. This chain uses TRBV30 with TRBJ1-6, with TRBD1 matching over 8 bases. The sample consisted of peripheral blood. CDR3 sequence reads: CAWSVVTGASPLHF. The CDR3 DNA reads TGTGCCTGGAGTGTAGTGACAGGGGCCTCACCCCTCCACTTT.